This entry describes one T cell receptor beta chain. Reverse transcription of extracted RNA yielded cDNA, which provided the sequencing template. Profiled with immunoSEQ multiplex PCR; TCRdb holds only in-frame clones, not every one. The repertoire holds roughly 130,000 clones, with roughly three fifths as singletons. The sample originates from a study of CD8+ T cells in alopecia areata. V lost 5 bases, J lost 4 bases, and 17 bases lay in between. The length of the CDR3 is 15 residues. CDR1 and CDR2 from the germline V gene are SGHAT and FQNNGV. The source was CD4+ T cells sorted from blood, collected at week 0. This clonotype was sampled from a human donor with alopecia areata. The chain combines TRBV11-2 with TRBJ2-5, with D perhaps matching TRBD1 or TRBD2 (5 bases each). The CDR3 is CASSPRGTSTETQYF. CDR3 coding DNA: TGTGCCAGCAGCCCACGGGGCACTAGTACAGAGACCCAGTACTTC.